This TCR beta chain was sequenced during a study of blood T cell repertoires in COVID-19. In the study overall: There were acute and convalescent COVID-19 samples, and they came from the United States, Italy and Spain. T cells, B-cell-depleted T cells, or PBMCs supplied cDNA or gDNA.

Original data processing: From reference gene primer amplification, estimates of nucleated cell counts were derived. The table came from immunoSEQ multiplex PCR; TCRdb's copy has only in-frame clones and leaves some out. V and J calls and clone size are copied from that table; D and trimming were computed from the DNA. This repertoire shows about 180,000 clones, roughly 88% found once; its top ten account for about 10%. V lost 7 bases and J 8 bases, leaving 10 bases between the germline ends. This CDR3 region has 11 residues. This sequence joins TRBV12-3 or TRBV12-4 and TRBJ2-3, with a tentative D call TRBD1 (5 bases). Sequenced sample: peripheral blood. The sequence derives from a human donor with active or convalescent COVID-19. The donor label of this sample is uncertain. The CDR3 spells CASTVGATQYF. The CDR3 DNA is TGTGCCAGCACGGTTGGGGCTACGCAGTATTTT.